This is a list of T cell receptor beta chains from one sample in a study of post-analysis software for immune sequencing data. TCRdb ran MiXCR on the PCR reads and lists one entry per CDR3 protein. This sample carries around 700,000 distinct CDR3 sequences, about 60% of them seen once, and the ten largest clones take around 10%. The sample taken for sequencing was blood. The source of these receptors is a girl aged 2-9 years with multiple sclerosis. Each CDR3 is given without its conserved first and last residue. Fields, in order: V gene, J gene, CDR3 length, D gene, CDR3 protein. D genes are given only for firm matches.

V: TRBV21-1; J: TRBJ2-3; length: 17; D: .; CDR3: ASSNQLTGTNLGTDTQY
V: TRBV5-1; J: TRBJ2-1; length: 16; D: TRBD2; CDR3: ASSLAGAELAGVDEQF
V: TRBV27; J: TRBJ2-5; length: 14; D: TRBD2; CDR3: ASSLETSGGLETQY
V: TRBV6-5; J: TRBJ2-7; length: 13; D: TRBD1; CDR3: ASSSGDRGFYEQY
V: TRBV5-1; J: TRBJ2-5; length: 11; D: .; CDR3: ASSLELEGTQY
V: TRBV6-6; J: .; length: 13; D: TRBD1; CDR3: ASSYSPGGMETQY
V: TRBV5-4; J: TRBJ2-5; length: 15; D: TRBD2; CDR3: ASSFGRAADGRETQY
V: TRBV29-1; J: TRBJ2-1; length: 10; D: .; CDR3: SVEVGGDTGF
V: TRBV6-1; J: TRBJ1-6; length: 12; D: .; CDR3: ASSDRMLNSPLH
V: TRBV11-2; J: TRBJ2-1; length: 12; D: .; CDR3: ASSLEQGGDEQF
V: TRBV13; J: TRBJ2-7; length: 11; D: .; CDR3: ASSLQPLVEQY
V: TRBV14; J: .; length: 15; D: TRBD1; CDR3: ASSQEGAGDRDYEQY
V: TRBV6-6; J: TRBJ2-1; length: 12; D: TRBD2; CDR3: ASRVSGRDNEQF
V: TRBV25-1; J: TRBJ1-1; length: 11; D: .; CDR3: ASSLRGRTEAF
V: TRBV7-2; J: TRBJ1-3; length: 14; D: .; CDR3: ASSFREGGSGNTIY
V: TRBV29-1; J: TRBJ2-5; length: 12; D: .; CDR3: SKMDDRIQETQY
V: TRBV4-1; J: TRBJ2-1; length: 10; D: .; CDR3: ASSRPGWEQF
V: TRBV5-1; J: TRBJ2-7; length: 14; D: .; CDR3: ASSFLTGPSSYEQY
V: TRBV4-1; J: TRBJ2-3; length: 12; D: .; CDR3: ASSGRPLTDTQY
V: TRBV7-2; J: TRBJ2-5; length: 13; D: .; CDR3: ASSRWGAPQETQY
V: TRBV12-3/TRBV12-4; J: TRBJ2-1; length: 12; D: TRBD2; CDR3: ASRGSGRGDEQF
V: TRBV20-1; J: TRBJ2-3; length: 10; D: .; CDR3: SAPLHADTQY
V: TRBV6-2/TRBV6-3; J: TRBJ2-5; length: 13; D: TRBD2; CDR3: ASSYPASGQETQY
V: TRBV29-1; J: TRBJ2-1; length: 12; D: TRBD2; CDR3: SVAGGGAKNEQF
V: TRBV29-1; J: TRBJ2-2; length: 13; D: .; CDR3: SVVTRGLGTGELF
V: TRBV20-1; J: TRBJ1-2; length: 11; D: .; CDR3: SAHEEGGYGYT
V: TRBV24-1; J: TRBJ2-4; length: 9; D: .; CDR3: ATSEGDTQY
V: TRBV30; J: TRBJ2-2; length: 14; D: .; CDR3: AWSREGWENTGELF
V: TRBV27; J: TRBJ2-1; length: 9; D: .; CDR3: ASSRSGQQF
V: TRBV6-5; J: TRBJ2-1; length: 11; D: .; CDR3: ASSYLGYNEQF
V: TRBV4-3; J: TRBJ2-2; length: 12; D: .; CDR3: ASSPNRNTGELF
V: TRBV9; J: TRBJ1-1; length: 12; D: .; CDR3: ASSVSGLNTKAF
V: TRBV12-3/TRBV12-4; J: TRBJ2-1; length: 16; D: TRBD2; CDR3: ASSSGLAGVSSYNEQF
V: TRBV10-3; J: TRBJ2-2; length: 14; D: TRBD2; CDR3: AISEFAGDDTGELF
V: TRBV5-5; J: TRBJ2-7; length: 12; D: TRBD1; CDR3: ARAIQGSSYEQY
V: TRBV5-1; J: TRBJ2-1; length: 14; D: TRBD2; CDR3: ASSFWRASGLDEQF
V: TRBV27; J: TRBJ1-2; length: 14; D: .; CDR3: ASSLVGIGNRYGYT
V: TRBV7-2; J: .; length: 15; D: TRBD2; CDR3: ASSLDIWASGAYEQY
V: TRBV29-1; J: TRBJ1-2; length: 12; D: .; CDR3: SVEDLGGGYGYT
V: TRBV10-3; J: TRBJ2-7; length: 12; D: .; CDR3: AISESGRQEAQY
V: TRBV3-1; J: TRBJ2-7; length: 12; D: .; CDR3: ASSQDGRTYEQY
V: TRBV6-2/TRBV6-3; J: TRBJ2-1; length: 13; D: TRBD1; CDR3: ASSYTGARIDEQF
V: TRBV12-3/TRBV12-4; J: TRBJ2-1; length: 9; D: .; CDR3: ASSSRGFGF
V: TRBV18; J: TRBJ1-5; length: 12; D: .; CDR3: ASSPNMRDQPQH
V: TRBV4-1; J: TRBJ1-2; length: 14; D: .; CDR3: ASSQEWRGGDYGYT
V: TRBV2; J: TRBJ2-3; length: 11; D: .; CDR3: ASSEGRGYTQY
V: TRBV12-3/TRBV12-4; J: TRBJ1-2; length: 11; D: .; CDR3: ASSLGDHYGYT
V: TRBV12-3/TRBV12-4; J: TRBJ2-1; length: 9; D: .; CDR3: ASSLSKVQF
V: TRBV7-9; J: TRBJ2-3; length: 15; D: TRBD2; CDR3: ASSPMGRGTSTDTQY